The source of this TCR beta chain is a study of blood T cell repertoires in COVID-19. Libraries were prepared by immunoSEQ multiplex PCR; TCRdb keeps only in-frame clonotypes and omits some of them. The sample includes 200,000 to 300,000 clones, approximately 80% of them seen just once. This CDR3 is built from 13 residues. V trimming: 3 bases; J trimming: 5 bases; junction bases outside the gene matches: 2. The V gene's germline CDR1 is SGHKS and CDR2 YYEKEE (reference sequence). The source of this sequence is a woman aged 55 to 70 with active or convalescent COVID-19. The sample taken for sequencing was peripheral blood. V gene TRBV5-5 combines with J gene TRBJ2-5; TRBD1 aligns across 9 bases. For the CDR3, the DNA is TGTGCCAGCAGCTATACAGGGGGCGAGACCCAGTACTTC. Its translation is CASSYTGGETQYF.